Sequencing of this T cell receptor (beta chain) was carried out in a study of patients and donors after allogeneic stem cell transplantation. With 1 base removed from V and 3 bases from J, the gap between germline ends came to 21 bases. This CDR3 is 18 amino acids long. One entry per CDR3 protein results from TCRdb running MiXCR on the RT-PCR reads. The profile shows about 230,000 distinct CDR3 sequences, roughly 13% of them singletons. The source of this sequence is a human donor who was either an allogeneic HSCT recipient or a stem cell or donor lymphocyte infusion donor (not recorded which). It is not recorded whose cells these are; they may come from a transplant donor. The V and J genes are TRBV12-3 or TRBV12-4 and TRBJ1-1, with D possibly matching TRBD1 (5 bases). Sequencing used blood, either unsorted or a sorted T cell fraction (not recorded which). The CDR3 protein is CASSLGLPLGGKYTEAFF. CDR3 coding DNA: TGTGCCAGCAGTTTAGGGCTCCCCCTTGGGGGGAAGTACACTGAAGCTTTCTTT.